The 27 T cell receptor beta chains in this list originate from one sample, sequenced in a study of shared clonotypes between healthy human individuals. Data came from immunoSEQ multiplex PCR; TCRdb stores just in-frame clones and leaves some out. Of 700,000 or so clones listed, less than 80% are singletons. The sequenced sample was memory CD4+ T cells sorted from blood. Subset specified: CD45RA-negative fraction. The origin of the receptors is a woman aged 25 to 39 in good health.

The gene calls are TRBV7-9 and TRBJ2-7; TRBD2 is a possible D gene (6 bases). Trimming took off 3 bases at V and 2 bases at J, with 14 bases between the two ends. This CDR3 is 15 amino acids long. Germline CDR1 reads SEHNR; CDR2 reads FQNEAQ (reference sequence). CDR3 loop: CASSFLGTETYEQYF. The CDR3 DNA follows: TGTGCCAGCAGCTTCCTTGGGACTGAGACCTACGAGCAGTACTTC.

The chain recombines TRBV6-1 with TRBJ2-3; D perhaps matches TRBD2 (5 bases). This CDR3 spans 15 amino acids. Trimming left V 3 bases short and J 2 bases short, with 12 bases between. Germline lookup yields CDR1 MNHNS and CDR2 SASEGT. The CDR3 DNA follows: TGTGCCAGCAGTGAGTGGAGACTACCCACAGATACGCAGTATTTT. It codes for CASSEWRLPTDTQYF.

Points on this clone: In the same sample, other DNA sequences code for this CDR3. This rearrangement joins TRBV5-1 to TRBJ2-3; TRBD2 matches at 10 bases. Germline lookup yields CDR1 SGHRS and CDR2 YFSETQ. This CDR3 is built from 16 residues. The junction had 3 bases not matched to a gene; V was cut back by 0 bases and J by 2 bases. CDR3 sequence (DNA): TGCGCCAGCAGCTTGGGTCTAGCGGGAGACACAGATACGCAGTATTTT. It codes for CASSLGLAGDTDTQYF.

This clone came up many times. J is TRBJ1-1 and V is TRBV10-1; D not resolved. This CDR3 spans 13 amino acids. Germline CDR1 WNHNN, CDR2 SYGVQD (reference sequence). The V gene lost 5 bases and the J gene lost 0 bases, with 7 bases spanning the gap. CDR3 DNA sequence: TGCGCCAGCAGTAGAAACATGAACACTGAAGCTTTCTTT. This encodes CASSRNMNTEAFF.

The J gene is TRBJ1-2, the V gene TRBV5-6; 12 positions agree with TRBD1. V lost 4 bases to trimming and J lost 4 bases; unmatched junction nucleotides: 11. The CDR3 contains 17 residues. Germline CDR1 SGHDT, CDR2 YYEEEE. CDR3 loop: CASSEGPGQGATYGYTF. The CDR3 nucleotides read TGTGCCAGCAGCGAAGGGCCGGGACAGGGGGCTACCTATGGCTACACCTTC.

The rearrangement links TRBV28 to TRBJ2-5, with TRBD2 matching over 9 bases. Germline V gene data show CDR1 as MDHEN and CDR2 as SYDVKM. The CDR3 covers 16 residues. Trimming cost V 2 bases and J 3 bases; bases outside gene matches: 7. Here the CDR3 DNA reads TGTGCCAGCAGTTTAAGGGGTGCTAGCGGGAAAGAGACCCAGTACTTC. Translated: CASSLRGASGKETQYF.

A few counts support this clone. Germline is not matched at one junction end, which may reflect a read error. This chain joins TRBV20-1 and TRBJ1-2, with D maybe TRBD1 (5 bases). This CDR3 region has 11 residues. The germline gives CDR1 DFQATT, CDR2 SNEGSKA (reference sequence). For the CDR3, the DNA is TGCAGTGCCCCGGGACCAGGTTGGTCCTTCTTC. Its protein is CSAPGPGWSFF.

This chain connects TRBV15 to TRBJ1-2; weak D call: TRBD1 (5 bases). V gave up 0 bases and J gave up 0 bases, with 8 bases separating them. The CDR3 extends over 15 amino acids. CDR1 and CDR2 (germline): LNHNV, YYDKDF (reference sequence). CDR3 region: CATSRDKGANYGYTF. CDR3 DNA: TGTGCCACCAGCAGAGATAAAGGGGCTAACTATGGCTACACCTTC.

The chain links TRBV28 to TRBJ1-3; maybe TRBD1 (6 bases). Germline CDR1 is MDHEN and CDR2 is SYDVKM. The CDR3 length is 14 residues. V lost 6 bases to trimming and J lost 6 bases, with 15 bases between them. CDR3 in amino acids: CASRPTGRENTIYF. The CDR3 DNA follows: TGTGCCAGCAGGCCCACAGGGAGGGAAAACACCATATATTTT. The whole variable domain, remainder taken from reference TRBV28 and TRBJ1-3, is DVKVTQSSRYLVKRTGEKVFLECVQDMDHENMFWYRQDPGLGLRLIYFSYDVKMKEKGDIPEGYSVSREKKERFSLILESASTNQTSMYLCASRPTGRENTIYFGEGSWLTVV.

The chain combines TRBV19 with TRBJ2-7, with 11 bases fitting TRBD1. The V gene end was trimmed by 4 bases and the J gene end by 12 bases; junction bases not matched to a gene: 5. The CDR3 is made up of 12 amino acids. The germline V gene has CDR1 LNHDA and CDR2 SQIVND (reference sequence). The DNA of the CDR3 is TGTGCCAGTAGTACCGGGACAGGGGGACTGTACTTC. It is translated as CASSTGTGGLYF.

This clone was picked up one time. The chain employs TRBV2 and TRBJ1-1; maybe TRBD1 (5 bases). Germline assignment: CDR1 SNHLY and CDR2 FYNNEI. This CDR3 has 14 residues. V was clipped by 5 bases and J by 0 bases, with 10 bases between them. DNA of the CDR3: TGTGCCAGCAGTCCGACAGATATGAACACTGAAGCTTTCTTT. Translating it yields CASSPTDMNTEAFF. Combining the CDR3 with reference TRBV2 and TRBJ1-1 gives the whole variable domain EPEVTQTPSHQVTQMGQEVILRCVPISNHLYFYWYRQILGQKVEFLVSFYNNEISEKSEIFDDQFSVERPDGSNFTLKIRSTKLEDSAMYFCASSPTDMNTEAFFGQGTRLTVV.

V is TRBV9 and J is TRBJ2-3; D remains unclear. This CDR3 spans 13 amino acids. The V and J ends lost 3 bases and 2 bases respectively, with 7 bases between them. The V gene's germline CDR1 is SGDLS and CDR2 YYNGEE. The CDR3 region is CASSASPTDTQYF. For the CDR3, the DNA is TGTGCCAGCAGCGCCTCCCCCACAGATACGCAGTATTTT.

V gene TRBV2 combines with J gene TRBJ1-2; the D gene is possibly TRBD1 (6 bases). CDR1 and CDR2 (germline): SNHLY, FYNNEI. The CDR3 is made up of 14 amino acids. V lost 5 bases and J lost 3, with 13 bases in between. The CDR3 bases are TGTGCCAGCAGTCGAACAGGGCTCTACTATGGCTACACCTTC. It is translated as CASSRTGLYYGYTF.

This clone was detected once. This chain uses TRBV19 with TRBJ1-1; the D is unclear. The CDR3 extends over 15 amino acids. The germline V gene encodes CDR1 LNHDA and CDR2 SQIVND (reference sequence). Trimming took 1 base from V and 1 from J, leaving 10 bases between them. DNA for the CDR3: TGTGCCAGTAGTATAGGGGTGGATCAGAACACTGAAGCTTTCTTT. Protein: CASSIGVDQNTEAFF.

The genes are TRBV6-5 and TRBJ1-1; D unresolved. The CDR3 has 12 amino acids. V gave up 5 bases and J gave up 8 bases, with 12 bases separating them. From germline, CDR1 is MNHEY and CDR2 SVGAGI. CDR3 loop: CASSDIIGEAFF. CDR3 bases: TGTGCCAGCAGTGATATCATCGGCGAAGCTTTCTTT.

The chain carries TRBV28 and TRBJ1-1, with TRBD1 matching 7 bases. The CDR3 loop spans 15 amino acids. CDR1 MDHEN and CDR2 SYDVKM come from the germline V gene. Trimming removed 2 bases from V and 6 bases from J; junction bases left unmatched: 9. Here the CDR3 DNA reads TGTGCCAGCAGTTTACCAAAGGGACAGATGCCTGAAGCTTTCTTT. It translates to CASSLPKGQMPEAFF.

The V gene is TRBV28, the J gene TRBJ1-5; D is uncertain. CDR1 is MDHEN and CDR2 is SYDVKM in the germline V gene. The V and J ends lost 5 bases and 2 bases respectively, with 19 bases between them. The CDR3 consists of 17 residues. CDR3 coding DNA: TGTGCCAGCAGTCGAAAATCCCCAGGTTTTCGCAATCAGCCCCAGCATTTT. Protein: CASSRKSPGFRNQPQHF.

The chain carries TRBV11-2 and TRBJ2-7; D may be TRBD2 (5 bases). CDR3 length: 18 amino acids. Per germline, CDR1 SGHAT and CDR2 FQNNGV. The V gene lost 1 base and the J gene lost 0 bases, with 19 bases spanning the gap. CDR3 in amino acids: CASSLVGLWRADSYEQYF. CDR3 bases: TGTGCCAGCAGCTTAGTGGGGTTGTGGCGGGCCGACTCCTACGAGCAGTACTTC. Based on the CDR3 plus reference TRBV11-2 and TRBJ2-7, the full variable domain is EAGVAQSPRYKIIEKRQSVAFWCNPISGHATLYWYQQILGQGPKLLIQFQNNGVVDDSQLPKDRFSAERLKGVDSTLKIQPAKLEDSAVYLCASSLVGLWRADSYEQYFGPGTRLTVT.

The chain combines TRBV7-9 with TRBJ2-2; no firm D call. V shed 5 bases and J shed 7 bases, with 14 bases lying between them. Germline lookup yields CDR1 SEHNR and CDR2 FQNEAQ (reference sequence). The CDR3 has 14 residues. CDR3 in DNA: TGTGCCAGCAGCACGGACCCACAAGGCGGGGAGCTGTTTTTT. Translated: CASSTDPQGGELFF.

V and J are TRBV15 and TRBJ2-1, with TRBD2 matching 7 bases. This CDR3 comprises 15 residues. Looked up from germline, CDR1 is LNHNV and CDR2 is YYDKDF (reference sequence). The V and J ends lost 3 bases and 4 bases, in that order; junction bases with no gene match: 6. DNA of the CDR3: TGTGCCACCAGCAGGAGCGGGACTGGATACAATGAGCAGTTCTTC. The encoded protein is CATSRSGTGYNEQFF.

The V call is TRBV18, the J call TRBJ2-7; no firm D call. Trimming left V 0 bases short and J 3 bases short, with 12 bases between. The CDR3 consists of 15 residues. CDR1 and CDR2 (germline): KGHSH, LQKENI. The CDR3: CASSPPKALHYEQYF. For the CDR3, the DNA is TGTGCCAGCTCACCACCGAAGGCCCTTCACTACGAGCAGTACTTC.

The CDR3 DNA is TGTGCCAGCAGGGGCCGGCGGCACCGGTCAACGCCCCAGCATTTT. This codes for CASRGRRHRSTPQHF. The rearrangement joins TRBV28 to TRBJ1-5, with unresolved D. The germline gives CDR1 MDHEN, CDR2 SYDVKM. V was shortened by 6 bases and J by 9 bases, with 21 bases between the two germline ends. The CDR3 runs 15 residues.

This chain joins TRBV4-2 and TRBJ2-7; 12 bases fit TRBD2. The V and J ends lost 4 bases and 6 bases, in that order; junction bases with no gene match: 16. Germline V lookup: CDR1 LGHNA, CDR2 YNFKEQ. The CDR3 extends over 18 amino acids. The CDR3 is CASSLTFTSGRNWGEQYF. CDR3 DNA: TGTGCCAGCAGCCTGACTTTCACTAGCGGGAGGAACTGGGGCGAGCAGTACTTC.

V usage is TRBV29-1 and J usage is TRBJ2-7, with D perhaps TRBD1 or TRBD2 (7 bases each). Germline CDR1 reads SQVTM; CDR2 reads ANQGSEA. The CDR3 has 14 amino acids. The V end was cut by 4 bases, the J end by 5 bases, with 18 bases between. The CDR3 reads CSVGQGSGGDEQYF. DNA of the CDR3: TGCAGCGTTGGACAGGGAAGTGGGGGGGACGAGCAGTACTTC.

This clone turned up a few times. The chain uses TRBV19 and TRBJ2-7; 9 bases align to TRBD1. CDR1 is LNHDA and CDR2 is SQIVND in the germline V gene (reference sequence). The CDR3 has 14 amino acids. Unmatched junction bases numbered 5, after V lost 6 bases and J lost 2 bases. The CDR3 nucleotides are TGTGCCAGTAGACCGGACAGGGGTGCCTACGAGCAGTACTTC. Translating gives CASRPDRGAYEQYF.

This clone was found once. The rearrangement uses TRBV28 and TRBJ1-1; no reliable D call. The CDR3 has 16 residues. The V end was cut by 5 bases, the J end by 1 base, with 17 bases between. Germline assignment: CDR1 MDHEN and CDR2 SYDVKM. This CDR3 reads CASSRGRKRANTEAFF. CDR3 DNA sequence: TGTGCCAGCAGTCGAGGACGGAAAAGGGCGAACACTGAAGCTTTCTTT.

V is TRBV18 and J is TRBJ1-2; D may be TRBD1 (5 bases). Trimming took off 2 bases at V and 10 bases at J, with 14 bases between the two ends. CDR1 and CDR2 from the germline V gene are KGHSH and LQKENI. This CDR3 is built from 13 residues. CDR3 sequence (DNA): TGTGCCAGCTCACCATCCAGGGCGAAATACTACACCTTC. It encodes CASSPSRAKYYTF.